Presented here are 20 T cell receptor beta chains from one specimen sequenced in a study of T cells after yellow fever vaccination. TCRdb redid the calling of the 5' RACE reads with MiXCR, one entry per CDR3 protein. The sample lists about 630,000 distinct CDR3 sequences, roughly 12% occurring once. The sequencing here drew on PBMCs, taken on the day of the yellow fever booster vaccination. The receptors originated from a man aged 25-45 years who received the YFV17D yellow fever vaccine.

There are a few counts of this clonotype. The V and J genes are TRBV20-1 and TRBJ2-7; D unclear. This CDR3 comprises 11 residues. In germline, CDR1 is DFQATT, CDR2 SNEGSKA (reference sequence). V lost 3 bases and J lost 4, with 7 bases in between. The CDR3 nucleotides are TGCAGTGCTAGGCCTCCTTACGAGCAGTACTTC. Its protein is CSARPPYEQYF.

This clonotype has more than one count but fewer than ten. The chain couples TRBV5-1 to TRBJ2-1, with D unclear. CDR3 length: 15 residues. Trimming left V 3 bases short and J 0 bases short, with 10 bases between. The germline CDR1 and CDR2 sequences are SGHRS and YFSETQ. CDR3 residues: CASSSLPSSYNEQFF. CDR3 nucleotides: TGCGCCAGCAGCTCCCTTCCGAGCTCCTACAATGAGCAGTTCTTC.

The table lists this clonotype with a few counts. The V call is TRBV6-1, the J call TRBJ1-1; the D gene is possibly TRBD1 (6 bases). V was cut by 6 bases and J by 0 bases, with 20 bases left in between. There are 17 residues in the CDR3. Germline V gene lookup returns CDR1 MNHNS and CDR2 SASEGT. CDR3 protein: CASSSTGPPSLNTEAFF. The CDR3 nucleotides read TGTGCCAGCAGCTCGACAGGTCCGCCAAGCTTGAACACTGAAGCTTTCTTT.

The chain combines TRBV6-2 or TRBV6-3 with TRBJ2-4, with a possible D match to TRBD1 (6 bases). CDR1 is MNHEY, CDR2 SVGEGT, per germline. The V end lost 2 bases, the J end lost 3 bases, and 20 bases lay between the germline ends. This CDR3 has 18 amino acids. CDR3 in amino acids: CASSYSFNRALGKNIQYF. CDR3 DNA: TGTGCCAGCAGTTACAGCTTTAACAGGGCATTGGGCAAAAACATTCAGTACTTC.

This clonotype was seen a few times. The chain carries TRBV6-5 and TRBJ2-5; D call uncertain. Germline lookup yields CDR1 MNHEY and CDR2 SVGAGI. CDR3 length: 13 residues. V lost 0 bases to trimming and J lost 5 bases, with 7 bases between them. The CDR3 protein is CASSYSYGETQYF. CDR3 coding DNA: TGTGCCAGCAGTTACTCGTATGGGGAGACCCAGTACTTC.

J is TRBJ2-5 and V is TRBV12-3 or TRBV12-4, with D perhaps matching TRBD1 (5 bases). CDR3 length: 15 amino acids. V was pared by 4 bases and J by 4 bases, with 16 bases between. CDR3 residues: CASSSLSMGRETQYF. Here the CDR3 DNA reads TGTGCCAGCAGTTCCCTATCGATGGGGCGAGAGACCCAGTACTTC.

This clonotype was seen more than once but under ten times. V usage is TRBV20-1 and J usage is TRBJ2-5, with 9 nucleotides matching TRBD2. CDR3 size: 14 residues. Germline trimming cut 6 bases from V and 5 bases from J; bases unmatched to any gene: 10. Germline V gives CDR1 DFQATT, CDR2 SNEGSKA (reference sequence). CDR3 sequence (DNA): TGCAGTGCCTTTATAGCGGGAGAGGGCGAGACCCAGTACTTC. Amino acids: CSAFIAGEGETQYF.

The V call is TRBV18, the J call TRBJ1-5; D gene ambiguous. Looked up from germline, CDR1 is KGHSH and CDR2 is LQKENI. CDR3 size: 12 residues. CDR3 sequence reads: CASHGFNQPQHF. CDR3 sequence (DNA): TGTGCTTCACACGGATTCAACCAGCCCCAGCATTTT.

This clonotype occurred a few times. The chain has TRBV29-1 and TRBJ1-5; possibly TRBD1 for D (5 bases). V lost 4 bases and J 7 bases, leaving 17 bases between the germline ends. Germline V lookup: CDR1 SQVTM, CDR2 ANQGSEA. The CDR3 consists of 14 residues. The CDR3 protein is CSVGVGRSDQPQHF. The CDR3 DNA is TGCAGCGTTGGGGTGGGGCGTTCGGACCAGCCCCAGCATTTT. Full variable domain (rest looked up from reference TRBV29-1 and TRBJ1-5): SAVISQKPSRDICQRGTSLTIQCQVDSQVTMMFWYRQQPGQSLTLIATANQGSEATYESGFVIDKFPISRPNLTFSTLTVSNMSPEDSSIYLCSVGVGRSDQPQHFGDGTRLSIL.

The chain employs TRBV11-2 and TRBJ2-1, with 10 bases lining up with TRBD2. Germline V gene lookup returns CDR1 SGHAT and CDR2 FQNNGV. V was clipped by 0 bases and J by 8 bases; unmatched bases: 7. The CDR3 is 16 amino acids. The CDR3 DNA reads as TGTGCCAGCAGCTTAGATCCCCTAGCGGGAGACGATGAGCAGTTCTTC. Amino acids: CASSLDPLAGDDEQFF. Using reference TRBV11-2 and TRBJ2-1 for the parts outside the CDR3, the full variable domain is EAGVAQSPRYKIIEKRQSVAFWCNPISGHATLYWYQQILGQGPKLLIQFQNNGVVDDSQLPKDRFSAERLKGVDSTLKIQPAKLEDSAVYLCASSLDPLAGDDEQFFGPGTRLTVL.

This clonotype was counted between two and nine times. The genes are TRBV27 and TRBJ2-1; 7 nucleotides align to TRBD2. Germline-derived CDR1 and CDR2 are MNHEY and SMNVEV (reference sequence). The V and J ends lost 7 bases and 6 bases, in that order; junction bases with no gene match: 12. This CDR3 spans 15 amino acids. The CDR3 protein is CASIPQAGPSNEQFF. The CDR3 nucleotides are TGTGCCAGCATACCTCAAGCGGGACCTAGCAATGAGCAGTTCTTC.

As DNA, the CDR3 is TGTGCCAGCAGGACAGGGAAGAGCCCGGGCGGTGAGCAGTTCTTC. Protein product: CASRTGKSPGGEQFF. The chain combines TRBV7-2 with TRBJ2-1, with 7 bases that match TRBD1. The V and J ends lost 6 bases and 9 bases, in that order; junction bases with no gene match: 14. The CDR3 sequence is 15 residues long. Germline CDR1 is SGHTA and CDR2 is FQGNSA.

This clonotype was counted between two and nine times. The V and J genes are TRBV5-1 and TRBJ2-7, with 8 bases identical to TRBD2. V lost 1 base, J lost 7 bases, and 7 bases stayed unmatched. There are 14 residues in the CDR3. Germline-derived CDR1 and CDR2 are SGHRS and YFSETQ. The CDR3: CASSLSGGPEEQYF. CDR3 DNA: TGCGCCAGCAGCTTGTCGGGAGGGCCAGAAGAGCAGTACTTC.

The chain couples TRBV15 to TRBJ2-7; TRBD2 agrees at 10 bases. Trimming cost V 2 bases and J 4 bases; bases outside gene matches: 5. Germline V lookup: CDR1 LNHNV, CDR2 YYDKDF (reference sequence). The CDR3 totals 15 residues. In DNA form, the CDR3 reads TGTGCCACCAGCAGATGGCCTAGCGGGAGTTACGAGCAGTACTTC. It is translated as CATSRWPSGSYEQYF.

This clonotype was detected many times. The chain carries TRBV7-2 and TRBJ2-1, with TRBD1 matching over 9 bases. With 5 bases clipped from V and 4 bases from J, the junction kept 6 bases outside the gene matches. Per the germline V gene, CDR1 is SGHTA and CDR2 is FQGNSA. The CDR3 runs 15 residues. The DNA for the CDR3 is TGTGCCAGCAGCCAAGCCGGGACAGGGTACAATGAGCAGTTCTTC. Translated, it gives CASSQAGTGYNEQFF.

V is TRBV20-1 and J is TRBJ1-3; D gene ambiguous. Trimming left V 3 bases short and J 0 bases short, with 6 bases between. The germline CDR1 and CDR2 sequences are DFQATT and SNEGSKA (reference sequence). This CDR3 is built from 13 residues. CDR3 in amino acids: CSASRHSGNTIYF. The CDR3 nucleotides read TGCAGTGCTAGTCGTCACTCTGGAAACACCATATATTTT.

The chain uses TRBV7-2 and TRBJ2-2; D call uncertain. The V gene's germline CDR1 is SGHTA and CDR2 FQGNSA. V was shortened by 1 base and J by 5 bases, with 8 bases between the two germline ends. The CDR3 extends over 14 amino acids. For the CDR3, the DNA is TGTGCCAGCAGCTTAGTTTGGGATACCGGGGAGCTGTTTTTT. As protein: CASSLVWDTGELFF.

The DNA for the CDR3 is TGCGCCAGCAGCCAAACAGGGGGCTTCACCGGGGAGCTGTTTTTT. Translating it yields CASSQTGGFTGELFF. The V gene is TRBV5-1, the J gene TRBJ2-2; 9 nucleotides agree with TRBD1. Trimming at V came to 4 bases and at J to 4 bases, leaving 5 bases not matched to a gene. Germline V gene sequence: CDR1 SGHRS, CDR2 YFSETQ. This CDR3 comprises 15 residues.

V gene TRBV29-1 combines with J gene TRBJ2-1, with D unclear. This CDR3 is built from 14 residues. V dropped 6 bases and J dropped 0 bases, with 12 bases sitting between them. The germline V gene encodes CDR1 SQVTM and CDR2 ANQGSEA. The CDR3 DNA follows: TGCAGCGTCATTGGGGTACCCTCCTACAATGAGCAGTTCTTC. Translated, it gives CSVIGVPSYNEQFF.

The chain recombines TRBV29-1 with TRBJ1-6; D ambiguous. Trimming took 5 bases from V and 5 from J, leaving 13 bases between them. The CDR3 sequence is 14 residues long. Germline CDR1 is SQVTM and CDR2 is ANQGSEA. The CDR3 reads CSVQPAAHNSPLHF. In DNA, the CDR3 is TGCAGCGTTCAGCCGGCTGCCCATAATTCACCCCTCCACTTT.